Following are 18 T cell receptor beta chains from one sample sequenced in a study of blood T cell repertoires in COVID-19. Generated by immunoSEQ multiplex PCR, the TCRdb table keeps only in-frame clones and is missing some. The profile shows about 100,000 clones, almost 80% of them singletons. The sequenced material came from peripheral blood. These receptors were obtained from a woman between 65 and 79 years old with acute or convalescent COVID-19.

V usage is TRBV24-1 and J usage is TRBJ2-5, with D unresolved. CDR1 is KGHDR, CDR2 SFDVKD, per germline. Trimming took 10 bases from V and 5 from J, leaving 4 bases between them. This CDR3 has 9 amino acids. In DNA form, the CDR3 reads TGTGCCACGCGGGAGACCCAGTACTTC. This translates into CATRETQYF.

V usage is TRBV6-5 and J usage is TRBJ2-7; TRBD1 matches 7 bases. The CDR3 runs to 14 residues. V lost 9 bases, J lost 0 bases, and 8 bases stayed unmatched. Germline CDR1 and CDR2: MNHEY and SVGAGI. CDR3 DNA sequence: TGTGCCAGTAAAAGACAGGGAGTCTCCTACGAGCAGTACTTC. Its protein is CASKRQGVSYEQYF.

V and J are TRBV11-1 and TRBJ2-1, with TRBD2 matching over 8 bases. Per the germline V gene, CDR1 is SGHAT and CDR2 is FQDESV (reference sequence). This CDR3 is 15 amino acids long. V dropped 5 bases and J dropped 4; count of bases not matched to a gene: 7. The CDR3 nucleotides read TGTGCCAGCAGCCCGAGCGGGGGAACGTACAATGAGCAGTTCTTC. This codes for CASSPSGGTYNEQFF.

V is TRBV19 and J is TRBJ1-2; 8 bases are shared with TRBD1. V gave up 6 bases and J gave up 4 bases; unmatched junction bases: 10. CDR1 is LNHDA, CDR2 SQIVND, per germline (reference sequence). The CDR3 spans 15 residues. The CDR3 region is CASREPGTGFYGYTF. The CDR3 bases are TGTGCCAGTAGAGAACCCGGGACAGGCTTCTATGGCTACACCTTC.

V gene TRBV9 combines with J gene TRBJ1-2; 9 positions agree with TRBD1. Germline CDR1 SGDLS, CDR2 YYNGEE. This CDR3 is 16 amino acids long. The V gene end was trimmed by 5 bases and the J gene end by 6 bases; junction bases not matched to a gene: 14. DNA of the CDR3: TGTGCCAGCAGGGATTCAAACAGGGGGCGGGAAGATGGCTACACCTTC. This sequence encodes CASRDSNRGREDGYTF.

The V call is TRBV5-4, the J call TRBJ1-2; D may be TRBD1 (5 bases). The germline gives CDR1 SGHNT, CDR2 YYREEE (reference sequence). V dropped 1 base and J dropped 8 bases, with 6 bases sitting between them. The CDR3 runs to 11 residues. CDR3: CASSLRGGYTF. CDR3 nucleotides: TGTGCCAGCAGCTTGAGGGGAGGCTACACCTTC.

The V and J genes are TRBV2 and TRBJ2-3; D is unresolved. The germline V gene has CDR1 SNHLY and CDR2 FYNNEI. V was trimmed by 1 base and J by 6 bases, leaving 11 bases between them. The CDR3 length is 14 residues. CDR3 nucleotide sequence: TGTGCCAGCAGTGAAGGAGCTAGAATTGATACGCAGTATTTT. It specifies CASSEGARIDTQYF.

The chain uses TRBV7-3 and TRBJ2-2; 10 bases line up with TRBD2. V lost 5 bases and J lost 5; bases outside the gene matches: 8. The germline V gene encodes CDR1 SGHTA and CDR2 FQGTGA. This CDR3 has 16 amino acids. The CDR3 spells CASSQGSGGTTGELFF. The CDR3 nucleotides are TGTGCCAGCAGCCAAGGTAGCGGGGGGACGACCGGGGAGCTGTTTTTT.

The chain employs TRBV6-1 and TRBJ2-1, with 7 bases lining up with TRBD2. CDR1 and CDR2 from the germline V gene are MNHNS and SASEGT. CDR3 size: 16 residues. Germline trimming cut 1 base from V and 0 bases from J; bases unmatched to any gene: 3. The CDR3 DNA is TGTGCCAGCAGTGAAGATGGGAGGGTCTCCTACAATGAGCAGTTCTTC. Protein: CASSEDGRVSYNEQFF.

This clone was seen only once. The CDR3: CASSIEISLNTEAFF. The CDR3 DNA sequence: TGTGCCAGTAGTATCGAGATCTCCCTGAACACTGAAGCTTTCTTT. The J gene is TRBJ1-1, the V gene TRBV19; the D is unclear. Germline V lookup: CDR1 LNHDA, CDR2 SQIVND (reference sequence). V lost 3 bases to trimming and J lost 0 bases, with 11 bases between them. The CDR3 loop spans 15 amino acids.

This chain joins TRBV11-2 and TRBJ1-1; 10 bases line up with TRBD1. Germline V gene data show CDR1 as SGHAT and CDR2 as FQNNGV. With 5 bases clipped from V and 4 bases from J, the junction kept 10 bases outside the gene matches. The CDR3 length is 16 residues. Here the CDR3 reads CASSRGTGQGSTEAFF. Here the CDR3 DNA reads TGTGCCAGCAGCCGCGGGACGGGACAGGGGAGCACTGAAGCTTTCTTT.

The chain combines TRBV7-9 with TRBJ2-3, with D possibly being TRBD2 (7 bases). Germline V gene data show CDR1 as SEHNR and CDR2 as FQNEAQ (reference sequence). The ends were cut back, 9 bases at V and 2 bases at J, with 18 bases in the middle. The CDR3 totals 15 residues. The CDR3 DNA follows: TGTGCCAGTCCGGGGGGCTGGGGCCCCACAGATACGCAGTATTTT. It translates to CASPGGWGPTDTQYF.

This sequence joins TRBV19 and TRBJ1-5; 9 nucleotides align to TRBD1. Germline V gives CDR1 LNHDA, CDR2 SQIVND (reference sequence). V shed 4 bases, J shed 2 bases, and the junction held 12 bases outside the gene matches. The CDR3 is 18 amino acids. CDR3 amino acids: CASSTAGGQGSGNQPQHF. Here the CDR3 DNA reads TGTGCCAGTAGTACGGCAGGGGGACAGGGTTCAGGCAATCAGCCCCAGCATTTT.

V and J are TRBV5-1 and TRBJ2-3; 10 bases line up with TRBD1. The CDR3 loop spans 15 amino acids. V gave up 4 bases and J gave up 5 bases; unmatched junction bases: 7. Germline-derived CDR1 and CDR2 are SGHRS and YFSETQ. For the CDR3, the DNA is TGCGCCAGCAGCCGGGAGGGACAGGGGATAGATACGCAGTATTTT. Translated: CASSREGQGIDTQYF. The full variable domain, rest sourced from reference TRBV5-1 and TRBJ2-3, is KAGVTQTPRYLIKTRGQQVTLSCSPISGHRSVSWYQQTPGQGLQFLFEYFSETQRNKGNFPGRFSGRQFSNSRSEMNVSTLELGDSALYLCASSREGQGIDTQYFGPGTRLTVL.

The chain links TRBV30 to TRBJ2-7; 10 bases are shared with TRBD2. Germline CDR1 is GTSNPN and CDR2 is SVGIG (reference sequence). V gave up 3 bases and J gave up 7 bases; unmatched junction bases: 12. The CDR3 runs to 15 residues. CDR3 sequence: CAWSSPTSGVKEQYF. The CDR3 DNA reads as TGTGCCTGGAGCTCCCCCACTAGCGGGGTAAAGGAGCAGTACTTC.

In nucleotides, the CDR3 is TGTGCCAGCAGCGGCGGGGAGAGAATCAATCAGCCCCAGCATTTT. Encoded protein: CASSGGERINQPQHF. The gene calls are TRBV9 and TRBJ1-5, with unresolved D. V was clipped by 3 bases and J by 3 bases, with 13 bases between them. The CDR3 length is 15 residues. Germline V gene lookup returns CDR1 SGDLS and CDR2 YYNGEE.

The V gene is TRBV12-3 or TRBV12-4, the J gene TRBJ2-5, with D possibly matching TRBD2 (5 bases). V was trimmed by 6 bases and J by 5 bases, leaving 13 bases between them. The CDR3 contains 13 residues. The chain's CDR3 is CASSRGLAETQYF. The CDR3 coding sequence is TGTGCCAGCAGCCGCGGGCTAGCCGAGACCCAGTACTTC.

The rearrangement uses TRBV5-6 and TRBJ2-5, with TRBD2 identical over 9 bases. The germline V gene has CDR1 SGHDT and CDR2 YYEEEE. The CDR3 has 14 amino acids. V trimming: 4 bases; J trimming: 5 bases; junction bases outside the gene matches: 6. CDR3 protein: CASSTGLAVETQYF. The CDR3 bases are TGTGCCAGCAGCACGGGACTAGCCGTGGAGACCCAGTACTTC.